The 20 T cell receptor beta chains below come from one sample, sequenced in a study of CD8 T cells in ankylosing spondylitis. TCRdb re-called the 5' RACE reads with MiXCR, one entry per CDR3 protein. The sample lists nearly 350,000 distinct CDR3 sequences, roughly 14% occurring once. Sequenced: blood, either unsorted or a sorted T cell fraction (not recorded which). The receptors come from a male donor with ankylosing spondylitis or in good health (not recorded which).

In its sample, this clonotype was seen a few times. This chain connects TRBV12-3 or TRBV12-4 to TRBJ1-5, with TRBD1 matching over 8 bases. CDR3 length: 16 residues. With V trimmed by 4 bases and J by 3 bases, 8 bases remained unmatched. The CDR3 region is CASSSGQGGFNQPQHF. CDR3 DNA: TGTGCCAGCAGTTCCGGACAGGGCGGGTTCAATCAGCCCCAGCATTTT.

The chain uses TRBV12-5 and TRBJ2-3, with 7 bases that match TRBD2. V lost 1 base, J lost 7 bases, and 8 bases stayed unmatched. The germline V gene has CDR1 LGHNT and CDR2 FRNRAP. This CDR3 region has 15 residues. The DNA for the CDR3 is TGTGCTAGTGGTTTGGAAGCGGGGTCCGTGCATACGCAGTATTTT. This codes for CASGLEAGSVHTQYF.

This clonotype was counted only a few times. The chain recombines TRBV12-3 or TRBV12-4 with TRBJ1-1; no reliable D call. V dropped 5 bases and J dropped 5 bases, with 15 bases sitting between them. This CDR3 region has 14 residues. The CDR3 spells CASSPSLGPTEAFF. As DNA, the CDR3 is TGTGCCAGCAGTCCATCCCTAGGTCCTACTGAAGCTTTCTTT.

This clonotype was seen only once. The junction departs from germline at one end; a sequencing error may be responsible. V is TRBV5-1 and J is TRBJ2-5; TRBD1 matches at 8 bases. The CDR3 extends over 15 amino acids. Germline-derived CDR1 and CDR2 are SGHRS and YFSETQ. The CDR3 protein is CAISLEGRGRETQYF. CDR3 coding DNA: TGCGCCATCAGCTTGGAAGGCAGGGGGCGAGAGACCCAGTACTTC.

This clonotype was detected a few times. Germline and junction disagree at one end, which may indicate a read error. The genes are TRBV10-3 and TRBJ2-2; TRBD2 agrees at 7 bases. The length of the CDR3 is 14 residues. Germline values: CDR1 ENHRY, CDR2 SYGVKD. The CDR3 spells CAAALASNTGELLF. In DNA, the CDR3 is TGTGCCGCGGCACTAGCGTCTAACACCGGGGAGCTGTTGTTT.

The J gene is TRBJ2-3, the V gene TRBV15; 8 nucleotides agree with TRBD2. This CDR3 is built from 14 residues. V was clipped by 5 bases and J by 3 bases; unmatched bases: 4. CDR1 and CDR2 from the germline V gene are LNHNV and YYDKDF (reference sequence). The CDR3: CATSPRLATDTQYF. In nucleotides, the CDR3 is TGTGCCACCAGCCCACGACTAGCGACAGATACGCAGTATTTT.

The chain links TRBV5-1 to TRBJ2-5, with 7 positions matching TRBD2. The germline gives CDR1 SGHRS, CDR2 YFSETQ. The CDR3 spans 16 residues. The trim removed 1 base at V and 1 base at J, leaving 7 bases unmatched. In nucleotides, the CDR3 is TGCGCCAGCAGCTTGCCCGCGGGAGACCTCCAAGAGACCCAGTACTTC. It translates to CASSLPAGDLQETQYF.

The chain recombines TRBV20-1 with TRBJ2-7; 10 bases are a match to TRBD2. The CDR3 runs to 14 residues. With 3 bases clipped from V and 3 bases from J, the junction kept 5 bases outside the gene matches. The germline V gene has CDR1 DFQATT and CDR2 SNEGSKA (reference sequence). The CDR3 nucleotides are TGCAGTGCTAGGTCAGCGGGGGGGATCTACGAGCAGTACTTC. Encoded protein: CSARSAGGIYEQYF.

V is TRBV2 and J is TRBJ2-3, with 10 bases lining up with TRBD2. Germline V gives CDR1 SNHLY, CDR2 FYNNEI. CDR3 length equals 18 residues. The trim removed 8 bases at V and 2 bases at J, leaving 16 bases unmatched. The CDR3 spells CASCPLRTSGALTDTQYF. The CDR3 coding sequence is TGTGCCAGCTGTCCGCTTCGAACTAGCGGGGCGCTCACAGATACGCAGTATTTT.

This clonotype has a handful of counts. This sequence joins TRBV20-1 and TRBJ2-3, with 7 bases aligning to TRBD1. V was clipped by 6 bases and J by 0 bases; unmatched bases: 9. Looked up from germline, CDR1 is DFQATT and CDR2 is SNEGSKA (reference sequence). The CDR3 sequence is 15 residues long. The CDR3 DNA is TGCAGTGCCTGGGACGGACAGGAAAGCACAGATACGCAGTATTTT. The encoded protein is CSAWDGQESTDTQYF.

The table lists this clonotype with a few counts. V is TRBV5-1 and J is TRBJ1-5; D not certain. V was shortened by 0 bases and J by 4 bases, with 8 bases between the two germline ends. The CDR3 contains 14 residues. The V gene's germline CDR1 is SGHRS and CDR2 YFSETQ. CDR3 nucleotide sequence: TGCGCCAGCAGCTTGGCCGGACCAAATCAGCCCCAGCATTTT. Its translation is CASSLAGPNQPQHF.

This clonotype was observed at least ten times. The gene calls are TRBV12-5 and TRBJ1-1; D may be TRBD1 (5 bases). CDR3 size: 13 residues. Trimming cost V 1 base and J 5 bases, with 8 bases left between them. Germline assignment: CDR1 LGHNT and CDR2 FRNRAP. The CDR3 sequence is CASGLEGSTEAFF. The CDR3 coding sequence is TGTGCTAGTGGTTTGGAGGGGAGTACTGAAGCTTTCTTT.

J is TRBJ2-3 and V is TRBV29-1; 10 nucleotides align to TRBD2. V dropped 5 bases and J dropped 5; count of bases not matched to a gene: 10. CDR1 SQVTM and CDR2 ANQGSEA come from the germline V gene. CDR3 length: 15 residues. CDR3 coding DNA: TGCAGCGTTCAGATAAGCGGGGGGGCCTTAGATACGCAGTATTTT. It specifies CSVQISGGALDTQYF.

This chain links TRBV20-1 with TRBJ2-1; D may be TRBD2 (6 bases). Trimming took off 3 bases at V and 6 bases at J, with 12 bases between the two ends. The germline gives CDR1 DFQATT, CDR2 SNEGSKA (reference sequence). The CDR3 totals 13 residues. The CDR3 sequence is CSARVGGVNEQFF. The CDR3 DNA reads TGCAGTGCTAGGGTGGGGGGTGTCAATGAGCAGTTCTTC.

The chain joins TRBV2 to TRBJ1-1; no reliable D call. V was shortened by 4 bases and J by 0 bases, with 9 bases between the two germline ends. Germline V CDR1 and CDR2: SNHLY, FYNNEI. The CDR3 totals 14 residues. CDR3 DNA sequence: TGTGCCAGCAGTGCGAGGTCGTTGAACACTGAAGCTTTCTTT. Protein product: CASSARSLNTEAFF.

In this sample, this clonotype turned up a few times. The chain couples TRBV5-1 to TRBJ1-1, with TRBD1 identical over 7 bases. The trim removed 5 bases at V and 5 bases at J, leaving 9 bases unmatched. Germline CDR1 is SGHRS and CDR2 is YFSETQ. The CDR3 spans 14 residues. DNA for the CDR3: TGCGCCAGCAGGCCACAGGGGCGGGAGACTGAAGCTTTCTTT. Translated, it gives CASRPQGRETEAFF.

This chain links TRBV4-1 with TRBJ2-1, with 8 nucleotides matching TRBD1. The CDR3 is 16 residues long. The germline V gene encodes CDR1 MGHRA and CDR2 YSYEKL. The J segment lost 6 bases and the V segment lost 3 bases, leaving 10 bases of the junction unmatched. In nucleotides, the CDR3 is TGCGCCAGCAGCCAGAGCCTCCAGGGGGCAGTCAATGAGCAGTTCTTC. Translation: CASSQSLQGAVNEQFF.

The chain is built from TRBV7-9 and TRBJ2-3; D gene uncertain. Germline V gives CDR1 SEHNR, CDR2 FQNEAQ (reference sequence). V was trimmed by 7 bases and J by 3 bases, leaving 11 bases between them. This CDR3 contains 13 residues. The CDR3 DNA is TGTGCCAGCACCCAGACTGAAACAGATACGCAGTATTTT. Residues: CASTQTETDTQYF.

V gene TRBV27 combines with J gene TRBJ2-7; perhaps TRBD1 as D (6 bases). In germline, CDR1 is MNHEY, CDR2 SMNVEV (reference sequence). CDR3 length: 15 residues. Trimming left V 6 bases short and J 6 bases short, with 21 bases between. The CDR3 protein is CASRPTGGRSIEQYF. The CDR3 DNA reads as TGTGCCAGCAGACCGACAGGCGGCAGATCTATCGAGCAGTACTTC.

This clonotype appeared once. The V call is TRBV7-2, the J call TRBJ2-1; 12 positions match TRBD2. CDR3 length: 15 residues. Germline V gene lookup returns CDR1 SGHTA and CDR2 FQGNSA. Trimming took 3 bases from V and 6 from J; bases not matched to a gene: 3. CDR3 nucleotide sequence: TGTGCCAGCAGCTTGACTAGCGGGGGTTTCAATGAGCAGTTCTTC. Translation: CASSLTSGGFNEQFF.